A selection of T cell receptor beta chains follows, all from one sample in a study of blood T cell repertoires in COVID-19. Here immunoSEQ multiplex PCR was the method, and the copy in TCRdb shows in-frame clones only, minus some. Of roughly 250,000 clones in the sample, 80% to 85% were seen once. Specimen: peripheral blood. All receptors derive from a person aged 65 to 79 with COVID-19, enrolled during active disease. CDR3s include the opening cysteine and the closing phenylalanine or tryptophan. A D gene is named only where the DNA matches it firmly. For some rows the clone size is stated as once, few or many, or as a class when expanded; others skip it.

TRBV28	.	TRBJ1-4	.	CASSFYPPKGRTNEKLFF	TGTGCCAGCAGTTTTTACCCCCCTAAGGGGCGAACTAATGAAAAACTGTTTTTT
TRBV10-3	.	TRBJ1-6	.	CAIKRQLDASPLHF	TGTGCCATCAAGAGACAGTTAGATGCTTCACCCCTCCACTTT
TRBV25-1	TRBD1	TRBJ2-7	few	CASSAPHGAGGWYEQYF	TGTGCCAGCAGTGCCCCACACGGCGCAGGGGGCTGGTACGAGCAGTACTTC
TRBV6-5	TRBD2	TRBJ2-1	.	CAIPPLAGGEQFF	TGTGCCATCCCCCCCCTAGCGGGTGGTGAGCAGTTCTTC
TRBV7-2	.	TRBJ2-5	.	CASSLSQYQETQYF	TGTGCCAGCAGCTTATCCCAGTACCAAGAGACCCAGTACTTC
TRBV27	TRBD1	TRBJ1-1	.	CASSPMTGENTEAFF	TGTGCCAGCAGTCCAATGACAGGGGAGAACACTGAAGCTTTCTTT
TRBV19	.	TRBJ1-3	.	CASSITGGNTIYF	TGTGCCAGTAGTATAACAGGTGGAAACACCATATATTTT
TRBV28	.	TRBJ1-2	.	CASSLTQTNYGYTF	TGTGCCAGCAGCCTGACACAGACTAACTATGGCTACACCTTC
TRBV3-1/TRBV3-2	TRBD1	TRBJ2-7	.	CASSPGQGRSEQYF	TGTGCCAGCAGCCCTGGACAGGGACGGTCCGAGCAGTACTTC
TRBV7-9	.	TRBJ2-7	.	CASSSEQYSYEQYF	TGTGCCAGCAGCTCAGAACAGTACTCCTACGAGCAGTACTTC
TRBV6-5	.	TRBJ2-3	.	CASSWAAGTTDTQYF	TGTGCCAGCAGTTGGGCGGCGGGGACCACAGATACGCAGTATTTT
TRBV19	TRBD1	TRBJ2-2	.	CASSIGGTVNTGELFF	TGTGCCAGTAGTATAGGGGGGACAGTGAACACCGGGGAGCTGTTTTTT
TRBV19	.	TRBJ2-1	.	CASSIDLLGHNNEQFF	TGTGCCAGTAGTATAGATCTTTTAGGACACAACAATGAGCAGTTCTTC